These T cell receptor beta chains were read from a single sample in a study of cytomegalovirus exposure and HLA in healthy donors. The method was immunoSEQ multiplex PCR; TCRdb's version includes in-frame clones alone and lacks a portion of them. Of about 200,000 clones listed, over 60% are singletons. The specimen sequenced was PBMCs. The source of these receptors is a male donor in good health and CMV-seronegative. The CDR3 runs from the conserved cysteine through the conserved F or W. Fields, in order: D gene, J gene, V gene, clone size, CDR3 DNA, CDR3 protein. D genes are given only for firm matches. Rows may omit the clone size; those that give it use once, few, many or a size class.

>.|TRBJ1-5|TRBV4-3|.
TGCGCCAGCAGCCCACACCGAGGGAGTAATAGCAATCAGCCCCAGCATTTT
CASSPHRGSNSNQPQHF
>TRBD1|TRBJ1-2|TRBV7-9|.
TGTGCCAGCAGCTTAGGTCGGGACAGGAGCCTCTATGGCTACACCTTC
CASSLGRDRSLYGYTF
>.|TRBJ2-7|TRBV27|few
TGTGCCAGCAGTTTATCAGGGGCCATCTACGAGCAGTACTTC
CASSLSGAIYEQYF
>TRBD2|TRBJ2-3|TRBV2|.
TGTGCCAGCAGGCTAGCGGGAGTTTACACAGATACGCAGTATTTT
CASRLAGVYTDTQYF
>.|TRBJ2-1|TRBV5-6|.
TGTGCCAGCAGCTTGGGAGGAACGAATGAGCAGTTCTTC
CASSLGGTNEQFF
>.|TRBJ2-7|TRBV30|once
TGTGCCTGGGATGACAGGCCTGGGGAGCAGTACTTC
CAWDDRPGEQYF
>TRBD1|TRBJ1-5|TRBV2|few
TGTGCCAGCAGTGACGAAGGACAGGGGAATCAGCCCCAGCATTTT
CASSDEGQGNQPQHF
>TRBD1|TRBJ2-6|TRBV5-4|.
TGTGCCAGCAGCACGGGACAGGGCACTGGGGCCAACGTCCTGACTTTC
CASSTGQGTGANVLTF
>TRBD2|TRBJ2-3|TRBV28|once
TGTGCCAGCAGTTCCGGACTAGCGGGAGGGCCTAGAGATACGCAGTATTTT
CASSSGLAGGPRDTQYF
>.|TRBJ1-2|TRBV18|.
TGTGCCAGCTCCCCAAAGGGAACAGGCGAGGGCTACACCTTC
CASSPKGTGEGYTF
>TRBD1|TRBJ2-7|TRBV29-1|.
TGCAGCGTCGGTGGACAGGGGGGTGGCTACGAGCAGTACTTC
CSVGGQGGGYEQYF
>.|TRBJ1-5|TRBV5-6|.
TGTGCCAGCAGCTTGTTTACGGGGAGTGGGAGCAATCAGCCCCAGCATTTT
CASSLFTGSGSNQPQHF
>TRBD1|TRBJ1-1|TRBV19|.
TGTGCCAGTAGTGCAAATTACAGGGGGCGGATGAACACTGAAGCTTTCTTT
CASSANYRGRMNTEAFF
>.|TRBJ1-1|TRBV7-8|.
TGTGCCAGCAGCCCCCTCAGGGCGGGGTTTGGGACTGAAGCTTTCTTT
CASSPLRAGFGTEAFF
>TRBD1|TRBJ1-2|TRBV19|.
TGTGCCAGTAACCCGGACAGGGTGAATGGCTACACCTTC
CASNPDRVNGYTF
>.|TRBJ2-7|TRBV29-1|.
TGCAGCGTCAGGGGCAGGGACGTCTCCTACGAGCAGTACTTC
CSVRGRDVSYEQYF
>.|TRBJ2-1|TRBV6-5|few
TGTGCCAGCAGTTACTACGGCGGATCCAACAATGAGCAGTTCTTC
CASSYYGGSNNEQFF
>.|TRBJ2-3|TRBV4-3|.
TGCGCCAGCAGCCAAGAGGACTACGTTATTAGCACAGATACGCAGTATTTT
CASSQEDYVISTDTQYF
>TRBD1|TRBJ1-2|TRBV11-2|.
TGTGCCAGCAGATCACTAAGGTCGGGACAGTCATCCCGAGGGGGCTACACCTTC
CASRSLRSGQSSRGGYTF
>.|TRBJ1-1|TRBV21-1|.
TGTGCCAGCAGCAAAGCGGGAGTAAAACAGGGTCTGGGCACTGAAGCTTTCTTT
CASSKAGVKQGLGTEAFF
>TRBD2|TRBJ2-5|TRBV18|.
TGTGCCAGCTCACCCCTCCCCGGACTAGCCTCACAAGAGACCCAGTACTTC
CASSPLPGLASQETQYF
>.|TRBJ2-3|TRBV9|.
TGTGCCAGCAGCGTAGCCCTAGCCACAGATCCGCAGTATTTT
CASSVALATDPQYF
>.|TRBJ2-6|TRBV5-1|.
TGCGCCAGCAGCTTGGGTCGTTTCTCTGGGGCCAACGTCCTGACTTTC
CASSLGRFSGANVLTF
>.|TRBJ1-1|TRBV5-4|.
TGTGCCAGCAGCTTGGCATTCGGGGTAGACACTGAAGCTTTCTTT
CASSLAFGVDTEAFF
>TRBD2|TRBJ2-1|TRBV5-1|.
TGCGCCAGCAGCCCGGGACTAGCCGCCCACAATGAGCAGTTCTTC
CASSPGLAAHNEQFF
>TRBD2|TRBJ2-7|TRBV7-8|few
TGTGCCAGCAGCTTATGGCCTAGCGGGAGGGGGTTTAACTACGAGCAGTACTTC
CASSLWPSGRGFNYEQYF
>TRBD1|TRBJ1-1|TRBV18|few
TGTGCCAGCTCACCACAGGGGGCTTATACTGAAGCTTTCTTT
CASSPQGAYTEAFF
>.|TRBJ2-7|TRBV2|.
TGTGCCAGCATCCCGGACACCTCCTACGAGCAGTACTTC
CASIPDTSYEQYF
>TRBD2|TRBJ2-7|TRBV7-2|.
TGTGCCAGCAGCTTAGTTGCGGGAGGGCTAAGGTACGAGCAGTACTTC
CASSLVAGGLRYEQYF
>.|TRBJ2-3|TRBV14|.
TGTGCCAGCAGCCCGGTAGGCACAGATACGCAGTATTTT
CASSPVGTDTQYF
>.|TRBJ2-7|TRBV30|.
TGTGCCTGGAGTGTTGGGCAGGTTTCCTACGAGCAGTACTTC
CAWSVGQVSYEQYF
>TRBD2|TRBJ2-7|TRBV19|.
TGTGCCAGTAGTATTGGACTAGCGGGAGGGTACGAGCAGTACTTC
CASSIGLAGGYEQYF
>TRBD1|TRBJ1-1|TRBV28|few
TGTGCCAGCAGTCTACAGGGGGCCTTCACTGAAGCTTTCTTT
CASSLQGAFTEAFF
>.|TRBJ2-1|TRBV30|.
TGTGCCTGGAGTGGCGGGGGCCCCAATGAGCAGTTCTTC
CAWSGGGPNEQFF
>TRBD2|TRBJ2-7|TRBV27|.
TGTGCCATCAAACCTAGCGGGAGCTTCTACGAGCAGTACTTC
CAIKPSGSFYEQYF
>.|TRBJ2-1|TRBV28|.
TGTGCCAGCAGTCCACGGTCAGCGGCATACAATGAGCAGTTCTTC
CASSPRSAAYNEQFF
>TRBD1|TRBJ1-5|TRBV5-6|.
TGTGCCAGCAGTATGGACAGGGTACGAGGCCAGCCCCAGCATTTT
CASSMDRVRGQPQHF
>TRBD1|TRBJ1-3|TRBV28|.
TGTGCCAGCAGTTTACCCCGGACAGGGGCGATCTCTGGAAACACCATATATTTT
CASSLPRTGAISGNTIYF
>.|TRBJ2-2|TRBV7-9|.
TGTGCCAGCAGCTCCCGGGACACTAACAACCGACCCACCGGGGAGCTGTTTTTT
CASSSRDTNNRPTGELFF
>.|TRBJ1-6|TRBV30|.
TGTGCCTGGAGTGGGGCAGGGCCCAATTCACCCCTCCACTTT
CAWSGAGPNSPLHF
>TRBD1|TRBJ2-3|TRBV4-2|.
TGTGCCAGCAGCCAAGAGTGGGGCAGGGGGCGTGATATAGTAGATACGCAGTATTTT
CASSQEWGRGRDIVDTQYF
>.|TRBJ1-1|TRBV4-3|.
TGCGCCAGCAGCCAAGATATTCGCCAGTCCAGAGAAGCTTTCTTT
CASSQDIRQSREAFF
>.|TRBJ1-4|TRBV5-1|.
TGCGCCAGCAGCTTTGGGGGGGAGGATGAAAAACTGTTTTTT
CASSFGGEDEKLFF
>.|TRBJ2-1|TRBV10-3|.
TGTGCCATCAGGAGGGGGGGTAGCGGCAATGAGCAGTTCTTC
CAIRRGGSGNEQFF
>.|TRBJ1-2|TRBV7-6|.
TGTGCCAGCAGCTTAGATTCGGGGAAGGGTGGCTACACCTTC
CASSLDSGKGGYTF
>.|TRBJ1-1|TRBV19|.
TGTGCCAGTAGCGGGTGGTCGGCAGCGCGGTTAGAAGCTTTCTTT
CASSGWSAARLEAFF
>TRBD2|TRBJ2-7|TRBV5-1|.
TGCGCCAGCAGCCCACCGGGACTACCTATGGAGCAGTACTTC
CASSPPGLPMEQYF
>TRBD2|TRBJ2-1|TRBV5-1|.
TGCGCCAGCACCTCCCCGGCGGGGGGAAATGAGCAGTTCTTC
CASTSPAGGNEQFF
>.|TRBJ2-5|TRBV7-6|.
TGTGCCAGCAGCTCCAGAGAGACCCAGTACTTC
CASSSRETQYF
>TRBD1|TRBJ2-2|TRBV7-2|.
TGTGCCAGCAGCCTAGGGGGCTATAACACCGGGGAGCTGTTTTTT
CASSLGGYNTGELFF
>.|TRBJ1-1|TRBV27|.
TGTGCCAGCAGTTTATCCGGAACAGGGTTTGAAGCTTTCTTT
CASSLSGTGFEAFF
>.|TRBJ2-3|TRBV28|once
TGTGCCAGCAGTTTATTCCCGCGTGAGCGGGGCACAGATACGCAGTATTTT
CASSLFPRERGTDTQYF
>.|TRBJ2-5|TRBV5-1|.
TGCGCCAGCAGCTCTGGGGAGTACCAAGAGACCCAGTACTTC
CASSSGEYQETQYF
>.|TRBJ2-7|TRBV5-8|.
TGTGCCAGCAGCTTTCAGGGATCCTACGAGCAGTACTTC
CASSFQGSYEQYF
>TRBD1|TRBJ1-6|TRBV9|.
TGTGCCAGCAGCGCCGGAGGGGGCAGTTCACCCCTCCACTTT
CASSAGGGSSPLHF